This TCR beta chain appears in the sequencing data of a study of blood T cell repertoires in COVID-19. Turning to the study itself: T cells, B-cell-depleted T cells, or PBMCs supplied cDNA or gDNA.

Participants, 18 to 89 years old, spanned fewer than 30 US areas. Assignment of participants to cohorts was predicated upon participant-reported clinical history. Cohort 3 recovery required two negative PCRs, clearance, or symptom resolution. Sequenced by immunoSEQ multiplex PCR; TCRdb stores in-frame clones only, minus some. Found here are under 300,000 clones, around 84% of them singletons; the top ten hold roughly a sixth. This TCR was sampled from a man younger than 35 who had recovered from COVID-19. Sequenced: PBMCs or T cells enriched from blood (not recorded which).

CDR3 amino acids: CASSQEQWSSNYGYTF. CDR3 nucleotides: TGTGCCAGCAGCCAAGAACAGTGGTCCTCCAACTATGGCTACACCTTC. The genes are TRBV3-1 (or the pseudogene TRBV3-2) and TRBJ1-2; D ambiguous. V lost 0 bases and J lost 2, with 13 bases in between. The CDR3 runs 16 residues. Germline V CDR1 and CDR2: LGHDT, YNNKEL (reference sequence).